The present entry profiles one T cell receptor beta chain with its context. The sample is drawn from a study of OX40 agonist ivuxolimab in advanced cancers. Sequencing was performed with immunoSEQ multiplex PCR; in TCRdb, only in-frame clones are kept and a portion is missing. The sample contains 70,000 to 95,000 clones, roughly 91% of which appear only once. The TCR originated in an adult with an advanced solid tumor such as melanoma, head and neck, liver or kidney cancer. The sample was CD4+ or CD8+ T cells sorted from blood, taken in a trial of the OX40 agonist ivuxolimab.

CDR3 residues: CASSPQISAGKGEKLFF. CDR3 nucleotides: TGTGCCAGCTCACCACAAATTTCTGCAGGGAAGGGTGAAAAACTGTTTTTT. The J gene is TRBJ1-4, the V gene TRBV18, with D possibly matching TRBD1 (5 bases). Trimming removed 1 base at V and 7 bases at J, with 19 bases between. Germline assignment: CDR1 KGHSH and CDR2 LQKENI. The CDR3 is made up of 17 amino acids.